This TCR beta chain was profiled in a study of T cell clonality in common variable immunodeficiency. This clone has at least ten counts. The CDR3 end lies 3 residues beyond the end of the read and is filled in from the germline J gene. The germline V gene has CDR1 LNHDA and CDR2 SQIVND (reference sequence). This CDR3 contains 16 residues. The ends were cut back, 7 bases at V and 0 bases at J, with 18 bases in the middle. Control and CVID samples contributed equal amounts of genomic DNA. This table comes from immunoSEQ multiplex PCR, and its TCRdb copy is limited to in-frame clones, with some not included. The data show about 35,000 clones, with none appearing a single time.

This clonotype was obtained from a person aged 18-70 years in good health. Sequencing used peripheral blood mononuclear cells. The chain carries TRBV19 and TRBJ1-1; tentatively, D is TRBD1 (6 bases). CDR3 loop: CASNTQGGTMNTEAFF. Partial CDR3 DNA: TGTGCCAGTAATACTCAAGGGGGAACCATGAACACTGAA. Using reference TRBV19 and TRBJ1-1 for the parts outside the CDR3, the full variable domain is DGGITQSPKYLFRKEGQNVTLSCEQNLNHDAMYWYRQDPGQGLRLIYYSQIVNDFQKGDIAEGYSVSREKKESFPLTVTSAQKNPTAFYLCASNTQGGTMNTEAFFGQGTRLTVV.